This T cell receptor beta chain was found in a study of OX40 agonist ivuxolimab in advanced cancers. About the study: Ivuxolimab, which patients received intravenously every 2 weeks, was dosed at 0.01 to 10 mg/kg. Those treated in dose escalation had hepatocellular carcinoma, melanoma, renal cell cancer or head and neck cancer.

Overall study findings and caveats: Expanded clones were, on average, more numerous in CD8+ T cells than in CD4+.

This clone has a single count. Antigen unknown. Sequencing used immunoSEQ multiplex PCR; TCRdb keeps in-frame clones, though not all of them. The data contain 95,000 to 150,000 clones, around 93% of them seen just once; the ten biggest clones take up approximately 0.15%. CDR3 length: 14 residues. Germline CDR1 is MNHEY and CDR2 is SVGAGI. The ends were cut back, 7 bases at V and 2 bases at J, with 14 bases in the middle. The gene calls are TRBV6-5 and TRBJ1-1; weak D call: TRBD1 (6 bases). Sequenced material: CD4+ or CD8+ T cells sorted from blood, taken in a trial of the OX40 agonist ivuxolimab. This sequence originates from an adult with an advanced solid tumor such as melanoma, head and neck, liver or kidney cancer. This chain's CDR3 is CASTPGVINTEAFF. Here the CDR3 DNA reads TGTGCCAGCACCCCAGGGGTAATTAACACTGAAGCTTTCTTT.